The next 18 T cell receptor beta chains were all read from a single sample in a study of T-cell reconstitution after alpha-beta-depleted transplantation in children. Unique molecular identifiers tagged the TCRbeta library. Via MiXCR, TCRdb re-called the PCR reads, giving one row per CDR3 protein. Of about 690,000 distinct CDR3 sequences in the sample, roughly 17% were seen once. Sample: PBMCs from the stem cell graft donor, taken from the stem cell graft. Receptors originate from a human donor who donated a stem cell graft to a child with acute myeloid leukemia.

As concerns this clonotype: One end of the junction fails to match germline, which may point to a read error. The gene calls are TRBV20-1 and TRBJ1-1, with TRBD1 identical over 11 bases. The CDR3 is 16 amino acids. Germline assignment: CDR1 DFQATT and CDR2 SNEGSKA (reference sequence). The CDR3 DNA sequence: TGCGGTGCTATTGGAGGGACAGGGGGTCTGAACACTGAAGCTTTCTTT. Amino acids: CGAIGGTGGLNTEAFF.

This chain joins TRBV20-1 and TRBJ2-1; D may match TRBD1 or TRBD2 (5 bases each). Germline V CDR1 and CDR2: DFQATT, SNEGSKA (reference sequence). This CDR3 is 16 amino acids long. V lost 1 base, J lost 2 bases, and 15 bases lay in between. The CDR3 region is CSARVRTGRTYNEQFF. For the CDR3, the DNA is TGCAGTGCTAGAGTTAGGACGGGGCGAACCTACAATGAGCAGTTCTTC.

CDR3 loop: CASSLFPQGEAGELFF. The CDR3 region has the DNA TGTGCCAGCAGTTTATTCCCCCAGGGGGAGGCCGGGGAGCTGTTTTTT. The chain is built from TRBV28 and TRBJ2-2, with a possible D match to TRBD1 (7 bases). This CDR3 has 16 residues. The V and J ends lost 1 base and 6 bases respectively, with 15 bases between them. Germline-derived CDR1 and CDR2 are MDHEN and SYDVKM. Combining the CDR3 with reference TRBV28 and TRBJ2-2 gives the whole variable domain DVKVTQSSRYLVKRTGEKVFLECVQDMDHENMFWYRQDPGLGLRLIYFSYDVKMKEKGDIPEGYSVSREKKERFSLILESASTNQTSMYLCASSLFPQGEAGELFFGEGSRLTVL.

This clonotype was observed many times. The CDR3 DNA reads TGTGCCAGCAGTCCCCGGGGCCAGAACACTGAAGCTTTCTTT. Encoded protein: CASSPRGQNTEAFF. The chain couples TRBV27 to TRBJ1-1, with D maybe TRBD1 (5 bases). Trimming cost V 5 bases and J 1 base, with 11 bases left between them. The germline CDR1 and CDR2 sequences are MNHEY and SMNVEV (reference sequence). The CDR3 runs to 14 residues.

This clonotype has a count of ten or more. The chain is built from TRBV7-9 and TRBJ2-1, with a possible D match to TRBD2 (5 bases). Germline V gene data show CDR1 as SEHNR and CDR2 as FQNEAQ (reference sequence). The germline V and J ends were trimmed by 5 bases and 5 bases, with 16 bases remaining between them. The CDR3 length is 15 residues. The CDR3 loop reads CASSRDLGLDNEQFF. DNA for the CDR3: TGTGCCAGCAGCCGTGATCTTGGACTGGACAATGAGCAGTTCTTC.

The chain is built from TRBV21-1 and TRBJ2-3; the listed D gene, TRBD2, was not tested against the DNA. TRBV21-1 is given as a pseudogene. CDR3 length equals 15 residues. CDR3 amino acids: CASSKAQEGSDTQYF. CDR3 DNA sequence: TGTGCCAGCAGCAAAGCGCAGGAGGGCTCAGATACGCAGTATTTT.

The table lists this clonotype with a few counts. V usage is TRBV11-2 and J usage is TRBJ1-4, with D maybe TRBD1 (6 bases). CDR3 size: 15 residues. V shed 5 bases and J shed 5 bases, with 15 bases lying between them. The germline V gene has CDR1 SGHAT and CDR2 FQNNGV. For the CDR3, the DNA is TGTGCCAGCAGCCCTGGTTCAGGGGAAAATGAAAAACTGTTTTTT. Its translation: CASSPGSGENEKLFF.

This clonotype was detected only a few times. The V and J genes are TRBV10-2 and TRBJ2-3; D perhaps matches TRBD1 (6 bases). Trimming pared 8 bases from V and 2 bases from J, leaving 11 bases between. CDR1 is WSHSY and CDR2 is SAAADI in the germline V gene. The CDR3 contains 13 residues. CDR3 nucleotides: TGCGCCAGCGCTGGACAGAACACAGATACGCAGTATTTT. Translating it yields CASAGQNTDTQYF.

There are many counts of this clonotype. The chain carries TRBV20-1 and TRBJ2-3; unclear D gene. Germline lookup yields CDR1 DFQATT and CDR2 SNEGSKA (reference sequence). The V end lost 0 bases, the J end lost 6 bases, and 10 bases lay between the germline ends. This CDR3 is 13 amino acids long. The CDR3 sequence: CSARDPAVDTQYF. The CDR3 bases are TGCAGTGCTAGAGACCCCGCGGTTGATACGCAGTATTTT.

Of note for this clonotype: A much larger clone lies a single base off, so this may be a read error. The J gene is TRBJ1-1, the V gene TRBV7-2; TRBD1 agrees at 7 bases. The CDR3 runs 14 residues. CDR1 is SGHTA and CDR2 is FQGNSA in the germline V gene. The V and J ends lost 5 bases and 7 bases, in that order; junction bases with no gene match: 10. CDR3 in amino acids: CASSTQGSIIEAFF. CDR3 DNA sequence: TGTGCCAGCAGCACACAGGGGTCTATAATTGAAGCTTTCTTT.

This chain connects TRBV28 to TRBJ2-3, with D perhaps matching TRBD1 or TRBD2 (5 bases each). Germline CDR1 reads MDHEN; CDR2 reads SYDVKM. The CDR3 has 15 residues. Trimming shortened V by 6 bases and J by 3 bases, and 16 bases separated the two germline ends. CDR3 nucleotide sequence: TGTGCCAGCAGCCCCGGGACCCAGGAGACAGATACGCAGTATTTT. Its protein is CASSPGTQETDTQYF.

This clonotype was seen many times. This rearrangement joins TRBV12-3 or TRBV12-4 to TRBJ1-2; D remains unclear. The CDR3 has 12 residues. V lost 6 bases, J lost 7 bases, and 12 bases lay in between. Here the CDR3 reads CASSTLDRGYTF. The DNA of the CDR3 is TGTGCCAGCAGCACCCTCGACCGTGGCTACACCTTC.

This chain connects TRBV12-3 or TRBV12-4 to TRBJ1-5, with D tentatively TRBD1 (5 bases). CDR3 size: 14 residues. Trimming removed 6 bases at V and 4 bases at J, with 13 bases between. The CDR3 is CASRIRDGNQPQHF. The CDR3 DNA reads TGTGCCAGCAGAATCCGGGACGGGAATCAGCCCCAGCATTTT.

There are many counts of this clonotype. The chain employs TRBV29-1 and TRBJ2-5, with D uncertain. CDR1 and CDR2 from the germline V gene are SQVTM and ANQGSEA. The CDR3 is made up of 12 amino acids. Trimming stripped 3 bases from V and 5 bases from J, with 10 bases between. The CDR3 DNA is TGCAGCGTTGACTCCCTCGGGGAGACCCAGTACTTC. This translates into CSVDSLGETQYF. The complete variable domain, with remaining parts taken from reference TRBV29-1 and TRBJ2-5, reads SAVISQKPSRDICQRGTSLTIQCQVDSQVTMMFWYRQQPGQSLTLIATANQGSEATYESGFVIDKFPISRPNLTFSTLTVSNMSPEDSSIYLCSVDSLGETQYFGPGTRLLVL.

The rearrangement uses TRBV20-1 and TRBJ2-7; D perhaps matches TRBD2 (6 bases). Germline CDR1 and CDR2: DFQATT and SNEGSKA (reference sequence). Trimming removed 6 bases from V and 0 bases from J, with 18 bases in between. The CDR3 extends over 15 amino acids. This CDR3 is CSASGRGASSYEQYV. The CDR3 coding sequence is TGCAGTGCAAGCGGGCGCGGGGCCAGCTCCTACGAGCAGTACGTC.

The CDR3 DNA reads TGTGCCAGCAGTTTATTTGACAGGGTGGTTAAAGAGACCCAGTACTTC. This gives the protein CASSLFDRVVKETQYF. The chain is built from TRBV28 and TRBJ2-5; 7 nucleotides match TRBD1. Germline V lookup: CDR1 MDHEN, CDR2 SYDVKM. The J segment lost 3 bases and the V segment lost 1 base, leaving 8 bases of the junction unmatched. There are 16 residues in the CDR3.

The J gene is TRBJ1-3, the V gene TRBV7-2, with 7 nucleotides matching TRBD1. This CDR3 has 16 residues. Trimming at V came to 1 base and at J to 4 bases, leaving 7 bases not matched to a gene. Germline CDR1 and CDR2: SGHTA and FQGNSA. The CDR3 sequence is CASSLGGTGVGNTIYF. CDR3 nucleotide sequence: TGTGCCAGCAGCTTAGGCGGCACAGGGGTCGGAAACACCATATATTTT.

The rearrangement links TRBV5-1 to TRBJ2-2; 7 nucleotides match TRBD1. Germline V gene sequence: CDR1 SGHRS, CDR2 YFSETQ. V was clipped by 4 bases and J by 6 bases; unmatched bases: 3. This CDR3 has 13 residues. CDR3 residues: CASSQRGPGELFF. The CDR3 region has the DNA TGCGCCAGCAGCCAAAGGGGGCCCGGGGAGCTGTTTTTT.